These T cell receptor beta chains were read from a single sample in a study of graft-versus-host responses after intestinal transplantation. This table comes from immunoSEQ multiplex PCR, and its TCRdb copy is limited to in-frame clones, with some not included. This sample has 35,000 to 40,000 clones, with around 94% found just once. The sample in question was PBMCs, obtained 16 days after intestinal transplant. The receptor source for this set is a human patient who received an intestinal transplant, so some T cells may come from the graft donor. The CDR3 runs from the conserved cysteine through the conserved F or W. Fields, in order: CDR3 length, clone size, V gene, J gene, D gene, CDR3 DNA, CDR3 protein. D genes are given only for firm matches. The listing skips clone size in some rows; elsewhere it reads once, few, many or a size class.

CDR3 length: 14; clone size: .; V gene: TRBV7-8; J gene: TRBJ2-7; D gene: .; CDR3 DNA: TGTGCCAGCAGCCCTCATCGTATCCTCGACGAGCAGTACTTC; CDR3 protein: CASSPHRILDEQYF
CDR3 length: 13; clone size: .; V gene: TRBV5-6; J gene: TRBJ2-5; D gene: .; CDR3 DNA: TGTGCCAGCAGCTTGGATCGCCAAGAGACCCAGTACTTC; CDR3 protein: CASSLDRQETQYF
CDR3 length: 14; clone size: .; V gene: TRBV27; J gene: TRBJ2-3; D gene: TRBD2; CDR3 DNA: TGTGCCAGCAGAGCGGGAGGGGGCACAGATACGCAGTATTTT; CDR3 protein: CASRAGGGTDTQYF
CDR3 length: 14; clone size: .; V gene: TRBV4-1; J gene: TRBJ2-7; D gene: .; CDR3 DNA: TGCGCCAGCAGCCAAGAGGCAGGCCCCTACGAGCAGTACTTC; CDR3 protein: CASSQEAGPYEQYF
CDR3 length: 15; clone size: .; V gene: TRBV4-3; J gene: TRBJ2-7; D gene: .; CDR3 DNA: TGCGCCAGCAGCCAAGGACGGGCAGTGCGCTACGAGCAGTACTTC; CDR3 protein: CASSQGRAVRYEQYF
CDR3 length: 13; clone size: .; V gene: TRBV7-9; J gene: TRBJ2-5; D gene: .; CDR3 DNA: TGTGCCAGCAGCTTACCCCCAGGGGAGACCCAGTACTTC; CDR3 protein: CASSLPPGETQYF
CDR3 length: 14; clone size: .; V gene: TRBV7-2; J gene: TRBJ2-7; D gene: TRBD1; CDR3 DNA: TGTGCCAGCAGCTCGGGACAGGGGGTCGCCGAGCAGTACTTC; CDR3 protein: CASSSGQGVAEQYF
CDR3 length: 14; clone size: .; V gene: TRBV6-1; J gene: TRBJ1-5; D gene: .; CDR3 DNA: TGTGCCAGCAGTTCGAATATTATCAATCAGCCCCAGCATTTT; CDR3 protein: CASSSNIINQPQHF
CDR3 length: 16; clone size: .; V gene: TRBV15; J gene: TRBJ2-3; D gene: .; CDR3 DNA: TGTGCCACCAGCAGAATCCGTGGGGTGAGCACAGATACGCAGTATTTT; CDR3 protein: CATSRIRGVSTDTQYF
CDR3 length: 12; clone size: few; V gene: TRBV6-5; J gene: TRBJ1-4; D gene: .; CDR3 DNA: TGTGCCACCCTTGGATCCAACGAAAAACTGTTTTTT; CDR3 protein: CATLGSNEKLFF
CDR3 length: 12; clone size: .; V gene: TRBV6-1; J gene: TRBJ1-2; D gene: .; CDR3 DNA: TGTGCCAGCGAGGACGGTAACTATGGCTACACCTTC; CDR3 protein: CASEDGNYGYTF
CDR3 length: 15; clone size: .; V gene: TRBV6-5; J gene: TRBJ1-3; D gene: .; CDR3 DNA: TGTGCCAGCAGAAAGGGACGGGTGGGGGGAAACACCATATATTTT; CDR3 protein: CASRKGRVGGNTIYF
CDR3 length: 14; clone size: .; V gene: TRBV19; J gene: TRBJ2-7; D gene: TRBD1; CDR3 DNA: TGTGCCAGTAGTACAGGACAGGTGACCTACGAGCAGTACTTC; CDR3 protein: CASSTGQVTYEQYF
CDR3 length: 14; clone size: .; V gene: TRBV27; J gene: TRBJ2-7; D gene: TRBD1; CDR3 DNA: TGTGCCAGCAGTTCGGACAGGGGTTCGCCCGAGCAGTACTTC; CDR3 protein: CASSSDRGSPEQYF
CDR3 length: 13; clone size: .; V gene: TRBV28; J gene: TRBJ2-5; D gene: .; CDR3 DNA: TGTGCCAGCAGTTTAACACTAGAAGAGACCCAGTACTTC; CDR3 protein: CASSLTLEETQYF
CDR3 length: 15; clone size: .; V gene: TRBV4-3; J gene: TRBJ2-1; D gene: .; CDR3 DNA: TGCGCCAGCAGCCAAGTTAAGTGGTCCTACAATGAGCAGTTCTTC; CDR3 protein: CASSQVKWSYNEQFF
CDR3 length: 15; clone size: .; V gene: TRBV4-1; J gene: TRBJ2-4; D gene: TRBD2; CDR3 DNA: TGCGCCAGCAGCCAAGTTGGACTAGGTGGTGACATTCAGTACTTC; CDR3 protein: CASSQVGLGGDIQYF
CDR3 length: 12; clone size: .; V gene: TRBV6-5; J gene: TRBJ1-2; D gene: TRBD1; CDR3 DNA: TGTGCCAGCAGTTGGACAGGGGGCGGCTACACCTTC; CDR3 protein: CASSWTGGGYTF
CDR3 length: 13; clone size: once; V gene: TRBV9; J gene: TRBJ2-1; D gene: .; CDR3 DNA: TGTGCCAGCAGCTTAGGGACTTACAGTGAGCAGTTCTTC; CDR3 protein: CASSLGTYSEQFF
CDR3 length: 14; clone size: .; V gene: TRBV10-2; J gene: TRBJ1-2; D gene: .; CDR3 DNA: TGCGCCAGCAGTGAAGGGGTTAGCCACTATGGCTACACCTTC; CDR3 protein: CASSEGVSHYGYTF
CDR3 length: 14; clone size: .; V gene: TRBV10-3; J gene: TRBJ2-7; D gene: TRBD2; CDR3 DNA: TGTGCCATCAGTGAGACACTAGCGGGGTTCGAGCAGTACTTC; CDR3 protein: CAISETLAGFEQYF
CDR3 length: 18; clone size: .; V gene: TRBV5-5; J gene: TRBJ2-5; D gene: TRBD2; CDR3 DNA: TGTGCCAGCAGCTTGGCTTATAGCGGGAGTTTGCAACAAGAGACCCAGTACTTC; CDR3 protein: CASSLAYSGSLQQETQYF
CDR3 length: 15; clone size: once; V gene: TRBV18; J gene: TRBJ1-5; D gene: .; CDR3 DNA: TGTGCCAGCTCACCGTCCGGGTTCGGCAATCAGCCCCAGCATTTT; CDR3 protein: CASSPSGFGNQPQHF
CDR3 length: 14; clone size: once; V gene: TRBV7-9; J gene: TRBJ1-5; D gene: TRBD1; CDR3 DNA: TGTGCCAGCAGCCCTGGGACAGCCAATCAGCCCCAGCATTTT; CDR3 protein: CASSPGTANQPQHF
CDR3 length: 15; clone size: .; V gene: TRBV19; J gene: TRBJ1-1; D gene: .; CDR3 DNA: TGTGCCAGTACCCCGTTTTGGACAGCCCAGGTTGGAGCTTTCTTT; CDR3 protein: CASTPFWTAQVGAFF
CDR3 length: 13; clone size: .; V gene: TRBV28; J gene: TRBJ1-2; D gene: .; CDR3 DNA: TGTGCCAGCAGTCCCCGCAGAGGACATGGCTACACCTTC; CDR3 protein: CASSPRRGHGYTF
CDR3 length: 13; clone size: .; V gene: TRBV5-1; J gene: TRBJ2-7; D gene: .; CDR3 DNA: TGCGCCAGCAGCCCGTCCCTCTCCTACGAGCAGTACTTC; CDR3 protein: CASSPSLSYEQYF
CDR3 length: 18; clone size: .; V gene: TRBV28; J gene: TRBJ2-3; D gene: TRBD2; CDR3 DNA: TGTGCCAGCAGTCCCGGGGCTAGCGGGAGGGAGGCCACAGATACGCAGTATTTT; CDR3 protein: CASSPGASGREATDTQYF
CDR3 length: 15; clone size: .; V gene: TRBV9; J gene: TRBJ2-2; D gene: TRBD1; CDR3 DNA: TGCGCCAGCAGCGTGGGACAGGGGGTGGCCGGGGAGCTGTTTTTT; CDR3 protein: CASSVGQGVAGELFF
CDR3 length: 15; clone size: .; V gene: TRBV28; J gene: TRBJ2-2; D gene: .; CDR3 DNA: TGTGCCAGCATCACCGGGACACAGAACACCGGGGAGCTGTTTTTT; CDR3 protein: CASITGTQNTGELFF
CDR3 length: 16; clone size: .; V gene: TRBV27; J gene: TRBJ1-1; D gene: .; CDR3 DNA: TGTGCCAGCAGTTTATCCAGGGGCCCGGGGAACACTGAAGCTTTCTTT; CDR3 protein: CASSLSRGPGNTEAFF
CDR3 length: 12; clone size: .; V gene: TRBV9; J gene: TRBJ2-1; D gene: .; CDR3 DNA: TGTGCCAGCAGCGTAGGGGGGCGGGAGCAGTTCTTC; CDR3 protein: CASSVGGREQFF